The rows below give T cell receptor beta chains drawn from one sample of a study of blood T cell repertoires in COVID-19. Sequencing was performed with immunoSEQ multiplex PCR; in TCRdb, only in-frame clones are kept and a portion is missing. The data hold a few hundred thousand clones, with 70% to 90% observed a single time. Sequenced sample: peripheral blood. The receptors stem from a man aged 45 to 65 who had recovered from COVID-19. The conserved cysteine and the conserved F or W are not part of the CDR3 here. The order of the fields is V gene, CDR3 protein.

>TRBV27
ASSPDRSNQPQH
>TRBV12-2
ASRSARDLCQQY
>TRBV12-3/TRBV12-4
ASSKTRDSLF
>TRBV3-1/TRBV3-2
ASSPGTTAGELF
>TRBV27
ASSLGGVNQPQH
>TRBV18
ASSPPGRNTEAF
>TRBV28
ASSKYGQTNQPQH
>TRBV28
ASINTPTNEKLF
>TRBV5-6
ASSFADRPSGGYT
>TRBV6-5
ASRPRDGNEKLF
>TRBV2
ASKYSGSYEQY
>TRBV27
ATGISLGTQY
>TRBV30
AWSVGGQGGDTQY
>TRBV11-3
ASSLGLSEPRF
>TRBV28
ASSLQGSLSPLH
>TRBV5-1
ASSLAKLRSGNTIY
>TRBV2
ASSAGQFGELF
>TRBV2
ASGDRGITADEKLF
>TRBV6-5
ASLYGTLKETQY
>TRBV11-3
ASSRGDFEQF
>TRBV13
ASGTGTSFGDSEQF
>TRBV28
ASSLTSGRANGELF
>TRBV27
ASSSGLFNYGYT
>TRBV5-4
ASTSGGSNEKLF
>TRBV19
ASSIGRDRRGYGYT
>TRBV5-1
ASSPGRGDQETQY
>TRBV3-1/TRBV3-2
ASSQRTSGSPYEQY
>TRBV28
ASQGLAGAPGANVLT
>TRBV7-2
ASSLMRETQY
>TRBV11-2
ASSSRLAGRQETQY
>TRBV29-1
SVDGTGVDTQY
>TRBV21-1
ASNNRSGQGLYEQY
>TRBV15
ATSRDSRAIHGTQY
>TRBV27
ASSLQGKGTQH
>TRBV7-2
ASSPGGVAGSGNEQF
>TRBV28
ASRTTGTGMIYSNQPQH
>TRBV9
ASSGGDEQY
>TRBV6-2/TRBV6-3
ASSQGLAPTYEQY
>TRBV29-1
SVDVRRYGYT
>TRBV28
ASSFESPSGNTIY
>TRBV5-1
ASSLVVVSGGEKLF
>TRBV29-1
SVAQGGRRSSGANVLT
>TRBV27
ASSIADRDTGELF
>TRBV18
ASSEFRTGVRSNQPQH
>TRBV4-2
ASSQDRGAGLGNTQY
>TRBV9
ASSVNRGLVKNIQY
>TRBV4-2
ASSQWGVIEKLF
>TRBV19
ASSIDRNYGYT
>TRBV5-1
ASSLDRAIANYGYT
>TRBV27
ASSLSGGGELF
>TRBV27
ASSTAGEPYNEQF
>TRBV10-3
AISIQGANSPLH
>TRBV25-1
ASSEWGGQVNYGYT